The 16 T cell receptor beta chains below all came from one sample that was sequenced in a study of blood T cell repertoires in COVID-19. The assay was immunoSEQ multiplex PCR, and TCRdb's table has in-frame clones only and misses some. The sample has some 400,000 clones, 85% to 90% seen once. The material sequenced was PBMCs or T cells enriched from blood (not recorded which). Source of these receptors: a man aged 30-40 years who had recovered from COVID-19.

This clone has at least ten counts. The chain couples TRBV5-1 to TRBJ2-1, with 12 positions matching TRBD2. V dropped 0 bases and J dropped 0; count of bases not matched to a gene: 4. Germline values: CDR1 SGHRS, CDR2 YFSETQ. The CDR3 length is 18 residues. CDR3 residues: CASSLGLAGVSSYNEQFF. Here the CDR3 DNA reads TGCGCCAGCAGCTTGGGACTAGCGGGAGTGAGCTCCTACAATGAGCAGTTCTTC.

This clone was seen only a few times. The genes are TRBV7-6 and TRBJ2-3; TRBD2 agrees at 7 bases. After removal of 0 bases from V and 6 bases from J, the junction contained 15 bases not matched to a gene. Germline loops: CDR1 SGHVS, CDR2 FNYEAQ. The CDR3 covers 18 residues. As DNA, the CDR3 is TGTGCCAGCAGCTTAGCGGGTCCGGCGTCGGGAGGTGGGGATACGCAGTATTTT. Translated, it gives CASSLAGPASGGGDTQYF.

The V and J genes are TRBV6-5 and TRBJ1-2; 8 bases align to TRBD1. CDR3 size: 10 residues. The ends lost 7 bases at V and 11 bases at J; junction bases unmatched: 3. Per the germline V gene, CDR1 is MNHEY and CDR2 is SVGAGI. DNA of the CDR3: TGTGCCAGCAAGGGACAGGTTTACACCTTC. It encodes CASKGQVYTF.

V is TRBV5-4 and J is TRBJ2-2; unclear D gene. Between the trimmed V and J ends, which lost 3 bases and 10 bases, there was a span of 13 bases. Germline loops: CDR1 SGHNT, CDR2 YYREEE (reference sequence). The CDR3 totals 13 residues. Here the CDR3 DNA reads TGTGCCAGCAGCTCCCAACAAAACCTGGAGCTGTTTTTT. It specifies CASSSQQNLELFF. Using reference TRBV5-4 and TRBJ2-2 for the parts outside the CDR3, the full variable domain is ETGVTQSPTHLIKTRGQQVTLRCSSQSGHNTVSWYQQALGQGPQFIFQYYREEENGRGNFPPRFSGLQFPNYSSELNVNALELDDSALYLCASSSQQNLELFFGEGSRLTVL.

CDR3 amino acids: CASSLGYLTAGELFF. The DNA for the CDR3 is TGTGCCAGCAGTTTAGGTTACCTAACTGCCGGGGAGCTGTTTTTT. The chain employs TRBV28 and TRBJ2-2; D ambiguous. Germline V lookup: CDR1 MDHEN, CDR2 SYDVKM. Between the trimmed V and J ends, which lost 2 bases and 6 bases, there was a span of 13 bases. The CDR3 is made up of 15 amino acids.

The gene calls are TRBV18 and TRBJ2-7; 7 bases are shared with TRBD1. In germline, CDR1 is KGHSH, CDR2 LQKENI. This CDR3 is built from 13 residues. Germline trimming cut 6 bases from V and 2 bases from J; bases unmatched to any gene: 4. CDR3 coding DNA: TGTGCCAGCTCGAAGGGACAGACCTACGAGCAGTACTTC. This gives the protein CASSKGQTYEQYF.

This clone was counted a single time. V usage is TRBV11-2 and J usage is TRBJ2-1; the match to TRBD2 covers 14 bases. The trim removed 1 base at V and 6 bases at J, leaving 5 bases unmatched. Germline V gene sequence: CDR1 SGHAT, CDR2 FQNNGV. This CDR3 is 17 amino acids long. CDR3 nucleotides: TGTGCCAGCAGCTTAGGGGGGACTAGCGGGAGAGTCAATGAGCAGTTCTTC. Amino acids: CASSLGGTSGRVNEQFF.

This chain uses TRBV28 with TRBJ1-2; D is possibly TRBD1 (6 bases). Trimming shortened V by 5 bases and J by 3 bases, and 25 bases separated the two germline ends. The CDR3 covers 18 residues. Germline loops: CDR1 MDHEN, CDR2 SYDVKM. CDR3 protein: CASSRPYFRTASYYGYTF. In DNA form, the CDR3 reads TGTGCCAGCAGTCGACCCTACTTTCGGACAGCGAGCTACTATGGCTACACCTTC.

The chain recombines TRBV7-2 with TRBJ2-1; TRBD1 agrees at 9 bases. Germline CDR1 reads SGHTA; CDR2 reads FQGNSA. The CDR3 length is 16 residues. V trimming: 5 bases; J trimming: 2 bases; junction bases outside the gene matches: 7. CDR3 coding DNA: TGTGCCAGCAGCCAGACCGGGACAGGGACCTACAATGAGCAGTTCTTC. This gives the protein CASSQTGTGTYNEQFF.

The V call is TRBV12-5, the J call TRBJ1-4; 8 nucleotides align to TRBD1. Unmatched junction bases numbered 4, after V lost 5 bases and J lost 5 bases. Per the germline V gene, CDR1 is LGHNT and CDR2 is FRNRAP. The CDR3 has 14 amino acids. CDR3 amino acids: CASGIGTGNEKLFF. DNA of the CDR3: TGTGCTAGTGGTATCGGGACAGGAAATGAAAAACTGTTTTTT.

The gene calls are TRBV28 and TRBJ2-1, with TRBD1 identical over 10 bases. The CDR3 extends over 15 amino acids. CDR1 and CDR2 (germline): MDHEN, SYDVKM. Trimming cost V 6 bases and J 5 bases; bases outside gene matches: 7. The CDR3 DNA is TGTGCCAGCAGCCCTCGGGACAGGGGTAACAATGAGCAGTTCTTC. Translating gives CASSPRDRGNNEQFF.

Only one count was recorded for this clone. This chain links TRBV12-5 with TRBJ2-7; TRBD2 aligns across 10 bases. Germline CDR1 is LGHNT and CDR2 is FRNRAP. There are 13 residues in the CDR3. Losses at the gene ends were 11 bases for V and 7 bases for J; bases not matched to a gene: 11. DNA of the CDR3: TGTGCTTCTTGTCCTTATAGCGGGAGGGAGCAGTACTTC. Residues: CASCPYSGREQYF.

The chain employs TRBV24-1 and TRBJ1-5; possible D gene TRBD1, 5 bases. V was cut by 2 bases and J by 7 bases, with 11 bases left in between. CDR1 and CDR2 from the germline V gene are KGHDR and SFDVKD. The CDR3 contains 14 residues. The CDR3 sequence: CATSDSAGWQPQHF. As DNA, the CDR3 is TGTGCCACCAGTGATTCGGCAGGGTGGCAGCCCCAGCATTTT.

V is TRBV1 and J is TRBJ2-7; the D call in the table, TRBD2, was not verified against the DNA. TRBV1 has pseudogene status. The CDR3 runs 17 residues. The CDR3 DNA sequence: TGCACCAGCAGCCTCGGGACTAGCGGTTTTAGCTCCTACGAGCAGTACTTC. This gives the protein CTSSLGTSGFSSYEQYF.

The gene calls are TRBV7-6 and TRBJ2-7, with D possibly matching TRBD1 (9 bases). Germline CDR1 reads SGHVS; CDR2 reads FNYEAQ. The CDR3 is 14 amino acids. Trimming took off 5 bases at V and 3 bases at J, with 14 bases between the two ends. Written as DNA, the CDR3 is TGTGCCAGCAGCGCGGGGGGACAGGGCTACGAGCAGTACTTC. Translated: CASSAGGQGYEQYF.

The table lists this clone with a few counts. The rearrangement joins TRBV3-1 (or the pseudogene TRBV3-2) to TRBJ2-7; the D gene is possibly TRBD2 (6 bases). The germline V gene encodes CDR1 LGHDT and CDR2 YNNKEL (reference sequence). The germline V and J ends were trimmed by 10 bases and 1 base, with 14 bases remaining between them. The CDR3 extends over 13 amino acids. CDR3 loop: CATERSGSYEQYF. The DNA of the CDR3 is TGTGCCACCGAGAGGAGCGGGTCCTACGAGCAGTACTTC.